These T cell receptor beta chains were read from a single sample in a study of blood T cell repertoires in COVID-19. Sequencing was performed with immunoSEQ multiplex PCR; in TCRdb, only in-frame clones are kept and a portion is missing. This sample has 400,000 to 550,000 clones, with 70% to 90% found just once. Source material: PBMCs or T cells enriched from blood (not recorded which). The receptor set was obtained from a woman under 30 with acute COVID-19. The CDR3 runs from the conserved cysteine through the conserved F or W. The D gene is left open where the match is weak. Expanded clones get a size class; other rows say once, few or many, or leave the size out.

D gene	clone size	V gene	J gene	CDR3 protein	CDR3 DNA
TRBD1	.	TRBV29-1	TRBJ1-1	CSVEGRQGWTEAFF	TGCAGCGTTGAAGGGCGACAGGGGTGGACTGAAGCTTTCTTT
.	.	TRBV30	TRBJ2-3	CALEGPSGDTQYF	TGTGCCTTGGAGGGCCCCTCGGGAGATACGCAGTATTTT
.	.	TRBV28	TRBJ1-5	CASSLSGSRFWPQHF	TGTGCCAGCAGTTTAAGCGGTTCACGATTCTGGCCCCAGCATTTT
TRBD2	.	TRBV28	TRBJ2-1	CASSFNLAGQIETYNEQFF	TGTGCCAGCAGTTTTAACCTAGCGGGACAAATCGAGACTTACAATGAGCAGTTCTTC
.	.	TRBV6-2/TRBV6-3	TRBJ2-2	CASSFHTADTGELFF	TGTGCCAGCAGCTTTCACACTGCGGACACCGGGGAGCTGTTTTTT
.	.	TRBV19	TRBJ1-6	CASSMSDSPLHF	TGTGCCAGTAGTATGTCTGATTCACCCCTCCACTTT
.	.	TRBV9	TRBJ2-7	CASSVSGQISYEQYF	TGTGCCAGCAGCGTTAGCGGACAAATCTCCTACGAGCAGTACTTC
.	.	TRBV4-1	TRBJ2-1	CASSQDRGGYNEQFF	TGCGCCAGCAGCCAAGACAGGGGCGGGTACAATGAGCAGTTCTTC
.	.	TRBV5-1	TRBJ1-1	CASSLEGPEAFF	TGCGCCAGCAGCTTGGAGGGGCCTGAAGCTTTCTTT
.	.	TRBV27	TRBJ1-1	CASSYTGNTEAFF	TGTGCCAGCAGTTATACAGGGAACACTGAAGCTTTCTTT
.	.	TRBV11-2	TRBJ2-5	CASSFTGWRDRNTQETQYF	TGTGCCAGCAGCTTCACTGGCTGGCGGGACCGGAACACTCAAGAGACCCAGTACTTC
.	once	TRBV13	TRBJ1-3	CASSLDRPPSGNTIYF	TGTGCCAGCAGCTTAGACAGGCCACCCTCTGGAAACACCATATATTTT
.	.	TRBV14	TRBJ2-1	CASSQDQGMDNEQFF	TGTGCCAGCAGCCAAGATCAGGGAATGGACAATGAGCAGTTCTTC
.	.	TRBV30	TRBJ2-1	CAWSMAEQFF	TGTGCCTGGAGTATGGCAGAGCAGTTCTTC
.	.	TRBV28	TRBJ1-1	CASGGEVRTEAFF	TGTGCCAGCGGGGGCGAGGTGCGCACTGAAGCTTTCTTT
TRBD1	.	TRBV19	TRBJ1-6	CASSTRTGSYNSPLHF	TGTGCCAGTAGTACAAGGACAGGGTCCTATAATTCACCCCTCCACTTT
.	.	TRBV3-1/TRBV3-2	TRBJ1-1	CASSHTTGTEAFF	TGTGCCAGCAGCCATACTACCGGCACTGAAGCTTTCTTT
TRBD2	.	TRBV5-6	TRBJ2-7	CASSLERLAGSYEQYF	TGTGCCAGCAGCTTGGAAAGACTAGCGGGAAGCTACGAGCAGTACTTC
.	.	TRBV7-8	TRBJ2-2	CASSLWEIPGELFF	TGTGCCAGCAGCTTATGGGAGATACCCGGGGAGCTGTTTTTT
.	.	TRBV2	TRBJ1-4	CASSVLEKLFF	TGTGCCAGCAGTGTCCTTGAAAAACTGTTTTTT
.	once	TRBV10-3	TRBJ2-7	CATFIAGGTGARNEQYF	TGTGCCACCTTCATAGCGGGGGGGACAGGGGCTCGGAACGAGCAGTACTTC
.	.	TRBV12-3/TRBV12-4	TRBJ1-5	CASSETGNQPQHF	TGTGCCAGCAGCGAAACAGGGAATCAGCCCCAGCATTTT
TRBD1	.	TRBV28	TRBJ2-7	CASSPSAKGAGYEQYF	TGTGCCAGCAGTCCGTCAGCCAAGGGGGCTGGCTACGAGCAGTACTTC
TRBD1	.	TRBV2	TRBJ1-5	CASKVGTGDGGPQHF	TGTGCCAGCAAAGTCGGGACAGGGGATGGTGGGCCCCAGCATTTT
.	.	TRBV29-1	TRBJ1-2	CSLQVLGSYTF	TGCAGCCTACAGGTCCTTGGTTCCTACACCTTC
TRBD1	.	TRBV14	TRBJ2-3	CASSTRQGSTDTQYF	TGTGCCAGCAGTACGAGACAGGGAAGCACAGATACGCAGTATTTT
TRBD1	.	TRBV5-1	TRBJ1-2	CASSQTGADGYTF	TGCGCCAGCAGCCAGACAGGGGCGGATGGCTACACCTTC
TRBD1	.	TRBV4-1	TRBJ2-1	CASSHPTGGRYNEQFF	TGCGCCAGCAGCCACCCAACAGGGGGTCGGTACAATGAGCAGTTCTTC
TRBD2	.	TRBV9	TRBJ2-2	CASSVGLAVAGELFF	TGTGCCAGCAGCGTAGGACTAGCGGTCGCCGGGGAGCTGTTTTTT
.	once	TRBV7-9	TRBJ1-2	CASSLFTDGYTF	TGTGCCAGCAGCTTATTCACGGATGGCTACACCTTC
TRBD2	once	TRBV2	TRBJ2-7	CASSRLAEIYEQYF	TGTGCCAGCAGTCGACTAGCGGAGATCTACGAGCAGTACTTC
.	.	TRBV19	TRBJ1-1	CAAFGEGSTEAFF	TGTGCCGCCTTCGGGGAGGGAAGCACTGAAGCTTTCTTT
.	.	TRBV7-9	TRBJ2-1	CASSFTENNEQFF	TGTGCCAGCAGCTTCACAGAAAACAATGAGCAGTTCTTC
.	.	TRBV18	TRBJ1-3	CASSPPPVISGNTIYF	TGTGCCAGCTCACCACCGCCAGTAATTTCTGGAAACACCATATATTTT
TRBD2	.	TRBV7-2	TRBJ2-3	CASRTGTSPDTQYF	TGTGCCAGCAGAACCGGGACTAGCCCAGATACGCAGTATTTT
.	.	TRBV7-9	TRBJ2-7	CASSLGPTKYEQYF	TGTGCCAGCAGCTTGGGGCCAACAAAGTACGAGCAGTACTTC
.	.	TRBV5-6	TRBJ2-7	CASSLGASRYEQYF	TGTGCCAGCAGCTTGGGGGCCAGCCGTTACGAGCAGTACTTC
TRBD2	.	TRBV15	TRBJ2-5	CATSRAQVAGQETQYF	TGTGCCACCAGCAGAGCCCAGGTAGCGGGACAAGAGACCCAGTACTTC
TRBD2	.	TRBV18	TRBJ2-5	CASSPTGLAGETQYF	TGTGCCAGCTCACCAACCGGCCTAGCGGGTGAGACCCAGTACTTC
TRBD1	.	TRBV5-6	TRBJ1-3	CASSSLGQSSGNTIYF	TGTGCCAGCAGCTCACTGGGACAGAGCTCTGGAAACACCATATATTTT
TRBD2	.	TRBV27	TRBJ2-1	CASTTSGRDYNEQFF	TGTGCCAGCACCACCTCGGGGAGGGACTACAATGAGCAGTTCTTC